This passage covers 13 T cell receptor beta chains from one sample sequenced in a study of beta chain features in type 1 diabetes. The entirety of the isolated RNA underwent reverse transcription, so expressed TCRB transcripts were sequenced. The assay was immunoSEQ multiplex PCR, and TCRdb's table has in-frame clones only and misses some. Of 350,000 to 400,000 clones in the sample, roughly 15% were seen once. The sequencing input was naive CD4+ T cells from blood. These receptors were collected from a young woman in good health.

This clone came up a few times. The sample carries other DNA sequences with the same CDR3. V usage is TRBV4-1 and J usage is TRBJ2-5; D ambiguous. There are 14 residues in the CDR3. CDR1 MGHRA and CDR2 YSYEKL come from the germline V gene. The V end lost 0 bases, the J end lost 4 bases, and 9 bases lay between the germline ends. The CDR3 DNA is TGCGCCAGCAGCCAAGAAGGTCCGGGAGAGACCCAGTACTTC. Translation gives CASSQEGPGETQYF.

The V and J genes are TRBV18 and TRBJ2-2, with D hard to call. Germline V gene data show CDR1 as KGHSH and CDR2 as LQKENI. The CDR3 loop spans 14 amino acids. Trimming took off 0 bases at V and 5 bases at J, with 7 bases between the two ends. The CDR3, as DNA: TGTGCCAGCTCACCACCGTCCCTGACCGGGGAGCTGTTTTTT. Encoded protein: CASSPPSLTGELFF.

The chain combines TRBV5-1 with TRBJ2-2; tentatively, D is TRBD1 (5 bases). The CDR3 extends over 13 amino acids. Germline loops: CDR1 SGHRS, CDR2 YFSETQ. The V end was cut by 0 bases, the J end by 11 bases, with 11 bases between. The DNA for the CDR3 is TGCGCCAGCAGCTTGGTAACCCAGGGCGAGCTGTTTTTT. As protein: CASSLVTQGELFF.

This clone was recorded a few times. The V gene is TRBV7-2, the J gene TRBJ1-2; D is unclear. Germline V gene lookup returns CDR1 SGHTA and CDR2 FQGNSA. Trimming left V 0 bases short and J 12 bases short, with 11 bases between. The CDR3 is 12 residues long. The CDR3 is CASSLAPGRHTF. The CDR3 DNA sequence: TGTGCCAGCAGCTTAGCACCAGGCCGTCACACCTTC.

In this sample, this clone turned up a few times. This rearrangement joins TRBV9 to TRBJ2-1, with 9 bases lining up with TRBD2. CDR1 is SGDLS, CDR2 YYNGEE, per germline. The CDR3 is made up of 18 amino acids. V was clipped by 0 bases and J by 3 bases; unmatched bases: 10. The CDR3 DNA follows: TGTGCCAGCAGCGTAGCGGCTCTTGCGGGAGGGGGCTACAATGAGCAGTTCTTC. Translation gives CASSVAALAGGGYNEQFF.

The chain carries TRBV29-1 and TRBJ1-1, with a weak D call TRBD1 (5 bases). V lost 7 bases to trimming and J lost 2 bases, with 17 bases between them. The germline V gene encodes CDR1 SQVTM and CDR2 ANQGSEA. This CDR3 comprises 14 residues. In DNA form, the CDR3 reads TGCAGCGCCTCTGGTGTAAGGGGCAACACTGAAGCTTTCTTT. As protein: CSASGVRGNTEAFF.

This clone was seen more than once but under ten times. V and J are TRBV30 and TRBJ1-5; D call uncertain. CDR1 and CDR2 (germline): GTSNPN, SVGIG (reference sequence). The germline V and J ends were trimmed by 1 base and 5 bases, with 6 bases remaining between them. The CDR3 spans 12 residues. The CDR3: CAWSDSYQPQHF. For the CDR3, the DNA is TGTGCCTGGAGTGACAGTTATCAGCCCCAGCATTTT.

In this sample, this clone turned up a few times. The chain links TRBV6-5 to TRBJ1-2, with 8 nucleotides matching TRBD1. The ends lost 11 bases at V and 7 bases at J; junction bases unmatched: 9. CDR1 and CDR2 from the germline V gene are MNHEY and SVGAGI. The CDR3 sequence is 12 residues long. The CDR3 DNA sequence: TGTGCCGGCGCGGACAGGGTTGGTGGCTACACCTTC. It is translated as CAGADRVGGYTF.

As concerns this clone: Other DNA sequences in this specimen translate into the identical CDR3. The CDR3 nucleotides read TGTGCCTGGAGCGGACAGACCTACGAGCAGTACTTC. Its protein is CAWSGQTYEQYF. The chain uses TRBV30 and TRBJ2-7; maybe TRBD1 (6 bases). CDR3 length: 12 residues. Germline CDR1 is GTSNPN and CDR2 is SVGIG (reference sequence). Trimming shortened V by 3 bases and J by 2 bases, and 8 bases separated the two germline ends.

This clone came up a few times. The genes are TRBV30 and TRBJ2-1, with D uncertain. This CDR3 spans 13 amino acids. Germline-derived CDR1 and CDR2 are GTSNPN and SVGIG (reference sequence). V lost 3 bases and J 5 bases, leaving 11 bases between the germline ends. DNA of the CDR3: TGTGCCTGGAGCGACCAACTAAACAATGAGCAGTTCTTC. This sequence encodes CAWSDQLNNEQFF.

The chain joins TRBV28 to TRBJ2-5; 12 bases align to TRBD2. Germline V gene data show CDR1 as MDHEN and CDR2 as SYDVKM. This CDR3 spans 15 amino acids. V shed 3 bases and J 7 bases; nucleotides not matched to a gene: 6. CDR3 in DNA: TGTGCCAGCAGTTTCCTAGCGGGAGGGCTCGGGACCCAGTACTTC. Residues: CASSFLAGGLGTQYF.

This clone came up a few times. Because the CDR3's place on the DNA is in doubt, the DNA is left out and the CDR3 is given as listed by TCRdb. The rearrangement uses TRBV21-1 and TRBJ2-4; TRBD2 is the table's D call and was not checked against the DNA. TRBV21-1 is deemed a pseudogene. With termini counted, the CDR3 has 16 amino acids. The CDR3 here is CASSKVGGGAKNIQYF.

The V and J genes are TRBV5-1 and TRBJ2-7; TRBD1 aligns across 8 bases. Germline loops: CDR1 SGHRS, CDR2 YFSETQ. Unmatched junction bases numbered 5, after V lost 3 bases and J lost 6 bases. The length of the CDR3 is 13 residues. CDR3 in amino acids: CASSSSDRGEQYF. The CDR3 bases are TGCGCCAGCAGCTCCTCAGACAGGGGCGAGCAGTACTTC. The variable domain in full, completed from reference TRBV5-1 and TRBJ2-7, reads KAGVTQTPRYLIKTRGQQVTLSCSPISGHRSVSWYQQTPGQGLQFLFEYFSETQRNKGNFPGRFSGRQFSNSRSEMNVSTLELGDSALYLCASSSSDRGEQYFGPGTRLTVT.